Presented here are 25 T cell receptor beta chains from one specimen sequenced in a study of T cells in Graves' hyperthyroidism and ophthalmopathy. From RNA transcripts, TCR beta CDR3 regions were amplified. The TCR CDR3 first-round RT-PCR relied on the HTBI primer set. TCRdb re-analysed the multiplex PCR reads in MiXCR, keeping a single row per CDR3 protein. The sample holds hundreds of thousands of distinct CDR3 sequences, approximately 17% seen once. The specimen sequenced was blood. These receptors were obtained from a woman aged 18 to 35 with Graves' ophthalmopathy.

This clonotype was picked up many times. CDR3 loop: CAYRDRGIYEQYF. Written as DNA, the CDR3 is TGTGCCTACCGGGACAGGGGGATCTACGAGCAGTACTTC. The chain links TRBV30 to TRBJ2-7; TRBD1 matches at 11 bases. Losses at the gene ends were 7 bases for V and 3 bases for J; bases not matched to a gene: 5. Germline CDR1 GTSNPN, CDR2 SVGIG (reference sequence). CDR3 size: 13 residues.

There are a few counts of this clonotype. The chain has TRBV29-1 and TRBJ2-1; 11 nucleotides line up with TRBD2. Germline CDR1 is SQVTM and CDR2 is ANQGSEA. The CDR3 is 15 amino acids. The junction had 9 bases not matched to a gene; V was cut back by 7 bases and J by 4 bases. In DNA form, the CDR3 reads TGCAGCGCCTCCGGGGGACTAGCGGTATACAATGAGCAGTTCTTC. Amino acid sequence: CSASGGLAVYNEQFF.

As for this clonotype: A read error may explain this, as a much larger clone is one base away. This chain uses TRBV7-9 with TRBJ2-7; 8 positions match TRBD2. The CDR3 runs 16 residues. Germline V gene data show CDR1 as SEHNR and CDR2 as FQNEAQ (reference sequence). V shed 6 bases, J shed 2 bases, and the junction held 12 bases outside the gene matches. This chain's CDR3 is CASSLGSGLAPYEQYF. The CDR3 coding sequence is TGTGCCAGCAGTTTGGGGTCAGGACTAGCCCCCTACGAGCAGTACTTC.

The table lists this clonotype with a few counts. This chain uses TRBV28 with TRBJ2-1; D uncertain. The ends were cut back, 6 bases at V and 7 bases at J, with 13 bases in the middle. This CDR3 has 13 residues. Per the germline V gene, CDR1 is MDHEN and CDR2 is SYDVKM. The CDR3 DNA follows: TGTGCCAGCAGCCAAATAGAAAGAAATGAGCAGTTCTTC. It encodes CASSQIERNEQFF.

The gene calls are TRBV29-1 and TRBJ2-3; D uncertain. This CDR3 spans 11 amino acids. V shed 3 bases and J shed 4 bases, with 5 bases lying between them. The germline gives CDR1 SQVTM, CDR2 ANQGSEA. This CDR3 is CSVEGPDTQYF. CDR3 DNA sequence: TGCAGCGTTGAGGGTCCAGATACGCAGTATTTT.

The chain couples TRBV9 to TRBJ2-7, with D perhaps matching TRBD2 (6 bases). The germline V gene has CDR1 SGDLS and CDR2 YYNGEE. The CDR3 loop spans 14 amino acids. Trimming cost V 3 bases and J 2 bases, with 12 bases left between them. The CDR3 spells CASSAGLSTYEQYF. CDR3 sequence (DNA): TGTGCCAGCAGCGCCGGACTATCCACCTACGAGCAGTACTTC.

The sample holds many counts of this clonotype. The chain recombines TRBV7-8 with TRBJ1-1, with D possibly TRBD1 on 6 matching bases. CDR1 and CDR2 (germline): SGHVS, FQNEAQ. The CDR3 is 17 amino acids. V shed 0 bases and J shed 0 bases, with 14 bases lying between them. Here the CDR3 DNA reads TGTGCCAGCAGCTTAGCCGCACAGGGTTTCATGAACACTGAAGCTTTCTTT. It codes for CASSLAAQGFMNTEAFF.

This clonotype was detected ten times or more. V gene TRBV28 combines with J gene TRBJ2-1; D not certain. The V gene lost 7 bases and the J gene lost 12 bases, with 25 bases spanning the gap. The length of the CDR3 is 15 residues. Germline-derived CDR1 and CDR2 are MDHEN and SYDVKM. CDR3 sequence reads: CASKPTGPLTVGQFF. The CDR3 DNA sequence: TGTGCCAGCAAACCTACCGGCCCCCTCACGGTGGGGCAGTTCTTC.

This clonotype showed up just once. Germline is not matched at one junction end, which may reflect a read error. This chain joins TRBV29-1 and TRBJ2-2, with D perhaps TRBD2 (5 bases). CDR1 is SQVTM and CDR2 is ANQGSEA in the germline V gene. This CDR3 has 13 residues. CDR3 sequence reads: CSVQEGFTGELFF. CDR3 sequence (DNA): TGCAGCGTTCAAGAGGGATTCACCGGGGAGCTGTTTTTT.

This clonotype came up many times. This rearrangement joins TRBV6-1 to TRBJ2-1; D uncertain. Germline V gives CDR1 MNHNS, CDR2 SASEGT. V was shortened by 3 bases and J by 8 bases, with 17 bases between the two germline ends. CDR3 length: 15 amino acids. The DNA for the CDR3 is TGTGCCAGCAGTGATTTGAGACTGCTTTCCGATGAGCAGTTCTTC. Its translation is CASSDLRLLSDEQFF.

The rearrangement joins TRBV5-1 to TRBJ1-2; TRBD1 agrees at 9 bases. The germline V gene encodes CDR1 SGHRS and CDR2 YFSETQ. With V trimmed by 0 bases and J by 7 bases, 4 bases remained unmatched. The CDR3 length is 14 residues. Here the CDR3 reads CASSLGTGDFGYTF. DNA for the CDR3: TGCGCCAGCAGCTTGGGGACAGGGGATTTTGGCTACACCTTC.

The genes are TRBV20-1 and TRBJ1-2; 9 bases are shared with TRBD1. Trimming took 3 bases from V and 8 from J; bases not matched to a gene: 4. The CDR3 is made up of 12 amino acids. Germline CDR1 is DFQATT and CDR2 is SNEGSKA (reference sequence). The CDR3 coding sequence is TGCAGTGCTAGCCGAACAGGGGGCGGCTACACCTTC. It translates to CSASRTGGGYTF.

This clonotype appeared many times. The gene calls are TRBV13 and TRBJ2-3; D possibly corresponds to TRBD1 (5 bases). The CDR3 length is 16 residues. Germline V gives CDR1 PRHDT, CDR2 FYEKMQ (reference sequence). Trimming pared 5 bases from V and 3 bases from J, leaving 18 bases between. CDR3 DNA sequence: TGTGCCAGCAGCCCCCCCCCAGTAGGGGAAACAGATACGCAGTATTTT. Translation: CASSPPPVGETDTQYF.

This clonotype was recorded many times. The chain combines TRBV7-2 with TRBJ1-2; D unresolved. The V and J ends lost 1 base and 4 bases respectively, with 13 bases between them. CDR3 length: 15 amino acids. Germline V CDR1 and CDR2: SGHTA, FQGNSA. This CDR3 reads CASSLGNGPGYGYTF. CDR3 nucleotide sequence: TGTGCCAGCAGCTTAGGCAACGGACCGGGCTATGGCTACACCTTC. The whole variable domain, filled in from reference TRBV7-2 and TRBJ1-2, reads GAGVSQSPSNKVTEKGKDVELRCDPISGHTALYWYRQSLGQGLEFLIYFQGNSAPDKSGLPSDRFSAERTGGSVSTLTIQRTQQEDSAVYLCASSLGNGPGYGYTFGSGTRLTVV.

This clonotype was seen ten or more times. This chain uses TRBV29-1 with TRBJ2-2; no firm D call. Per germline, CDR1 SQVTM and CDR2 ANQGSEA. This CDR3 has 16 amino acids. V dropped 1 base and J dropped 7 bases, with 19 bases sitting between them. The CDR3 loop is CSVEGDDPTEDGELFF. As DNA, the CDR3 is TGCAGCGTTGAAGGCGACGACCCGACCGAGGACGGGGAGCTGTTTTTT.

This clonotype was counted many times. The CDR3 region is CSASGSGSPSHEQYF. The CDR3, as DNA: TGCAGTGCTAGCGGCTCGGGATCCCCTTCCCACGAGCAGTACTTC. The chain joins TRBV20-1 to TRBJ2-7, with a tentative D call TRBD2 (5 bases). Trimming removed 3 bases from V and 5 bases from J, with 20 bases in between. CDR3 length equals 15 residues. The germline V gene has CDR1 DFQATT and CDR2 SNEGSKA (reference sequence).

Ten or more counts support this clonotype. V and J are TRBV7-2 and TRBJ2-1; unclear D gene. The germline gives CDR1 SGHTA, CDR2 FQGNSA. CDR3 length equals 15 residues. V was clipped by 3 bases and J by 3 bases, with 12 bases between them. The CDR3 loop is CASSFGASVYNEQFF. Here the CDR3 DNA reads TGTGCCAGCAGCTTTGGTGCCAGCGTCTACAATGAGCAGTTCTTC.

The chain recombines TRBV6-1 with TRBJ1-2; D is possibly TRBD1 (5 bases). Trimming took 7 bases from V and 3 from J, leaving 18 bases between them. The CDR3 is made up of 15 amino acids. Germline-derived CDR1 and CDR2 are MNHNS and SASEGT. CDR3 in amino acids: CASILLAVGDYGYTF. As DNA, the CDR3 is TGTGCCAGCATCCTCCTCGCGGTGGGGGACTATGGCTACACCTTC.

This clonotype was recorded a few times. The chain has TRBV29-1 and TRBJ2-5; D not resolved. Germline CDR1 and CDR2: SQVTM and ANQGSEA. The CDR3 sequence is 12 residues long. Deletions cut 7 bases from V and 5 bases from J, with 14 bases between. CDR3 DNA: TGCAGCGGTCGAACCTCCCAGGAGACCCAGTACTTC. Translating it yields CSGRTSQETQYF.

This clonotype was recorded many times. CDR3 sequence (DNA): TGTGCCAGCAGCCAAAATGACAGAAGGGCTTTCTTT. Its translation: CASSQNDRRAFF. This chain uses TRBV7-9 with TRBJ1-1, with D perhaps TRBD1 (5 bases). The germline V gene encodes CDR1 SEHNR and CDR2 FQNEAQ (reference sequence). V was pared by 5 bases and J by 11 bases, with 15 bases between. The CDR3 is 12 residues long.

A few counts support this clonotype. This chain's CDR3 is CASSKTGVETQYF. The CDR3 DNA sequence: TGTGCCAGCAGCAAGACAGGGGTAGAGACCCAGTACTTC. This chain connects TRBV9 to TRBJ2-5, with 8 bases identical to TRBD1. This CDR3 contains 13 residues. J gave up 4 bases and V 4 bases, and 3 bases lay outside the gene matches. Germline loops: CDR1 SGDLS, CDR2 YYNGEE.

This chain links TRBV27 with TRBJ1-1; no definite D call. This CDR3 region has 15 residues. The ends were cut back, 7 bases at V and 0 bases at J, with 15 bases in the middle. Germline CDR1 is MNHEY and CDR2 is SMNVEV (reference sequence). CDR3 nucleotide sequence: TGTGCCAGCACCACCGGACCGGGGATGAACACTGAAGCTTTCTTT. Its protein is CASTTGPGMNTEAFF.

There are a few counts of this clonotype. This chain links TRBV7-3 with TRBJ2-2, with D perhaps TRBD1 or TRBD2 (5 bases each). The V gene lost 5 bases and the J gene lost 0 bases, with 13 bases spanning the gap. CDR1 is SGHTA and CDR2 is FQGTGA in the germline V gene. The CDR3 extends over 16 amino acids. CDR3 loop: CASSPRGTTNTGELFF. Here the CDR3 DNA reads TGTGCCAGCAGCCCTCGAGGGACCACGAACACCGGGGAGCTGTTTTTT.

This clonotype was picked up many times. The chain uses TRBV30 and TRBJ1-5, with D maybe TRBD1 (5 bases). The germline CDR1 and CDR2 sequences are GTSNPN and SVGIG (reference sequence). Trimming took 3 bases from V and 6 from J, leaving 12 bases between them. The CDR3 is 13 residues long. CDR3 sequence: CAWSLRGIQPQHF. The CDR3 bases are TGTGCCTGGAGCCTGAGGGGTATTCAGCCCCAGCATTTT.

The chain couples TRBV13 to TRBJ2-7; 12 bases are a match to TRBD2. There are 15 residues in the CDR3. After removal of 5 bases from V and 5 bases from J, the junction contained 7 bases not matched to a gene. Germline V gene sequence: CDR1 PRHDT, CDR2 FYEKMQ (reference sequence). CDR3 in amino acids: CASSTTTSGGNEQYF. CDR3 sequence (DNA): TGTGCCAGCAGCACAACGACTAGCGGGGGCAACGAGCAGTACTTC.